These T cell receptor beta chains were read from a single sample in a study of shared T cell receptors in the human thymus. Data came from immunoSEQ multiplex PCR; TCRdb stores just in-frame clones and leaves some out. The table has about 500,000 clones, around 82% seen once; the top ten hold about 0.013%. The data were also submitted as part of a second study, on human thymus T cells.

The specimen sequenced was thymocytes. Receptor source: a boy younger than two with a congenital heart defect. The CDR3 runs from the conserved cysteine through the conserved F or W. A D gene is named only where the DNA matches it firmly. Only some rows state a clone size, as once, few, many or a class for expanded clones.

few	.	TRBV27	TRBJ1-5	TGTGCCAGCAGTTTATCCAGGTATCCGAGCAATCAGCCCCAGCATTTT	CASSLSRYPSNQPQHF
once	.	TRBV4-3	TRBJ2-7	TGCGCCAGCAGCCAAGGGACATTAAGAGGCGAGCAGTACTTC	CASSQGTLRGEQYF
.	TRBD1	TRBV14	TRBJ2-3	TGTGCCAGCAGCCAAGACCAGGGGGTCACAGATACGCAGTATTTT	CASSQDQGVTDTQYF
.	.	TRBV15	TRBJ2-1	TGTGCCACCAGCGTCCCCGGGGGAGTCGGTTACAATGAGCAGTTCTTC	CATSVPGGVGYNEQFF
.	.	TRBV19	TRBJ1-5	TGTGCCAGTAGTTGTCAGAAGGGGAAGAGCAATCAGCCCCAGCATTTT	CASSCQKGKSNQPQHF
.	TRBD2	TRBV14	TRBJ2-7	TGTGCCAGCAGCCAAGATCCTAGCGGGAGGTACGAGCAGTACTTC	CASSQDPSGRYEQYF
.	.	TRBV6-1	TRBJ2-5	TGTGCCAGCAGTGAATGCGGCAACAAGTACCAAGAGACCCAGTACTTC	CASSECGNKYQETQYF
.	TRBD2	TRBV7-6	TRBJ2-1	TGTGCCAGCAGCCTAAGCGGACTAGCGGGAGGGCCAAGTGAGCAGTTCTTC	CASSLSGLAGGPSEQFF
.	.	TRBV27	TRBJ1-2	TGTGCCAGCAGTAAACAGGGCGTTGGGGGCTACACCTTC	CASSKQGVGGYTF
.	.	TRBV27	TRBJ2-7	TGTGCCAGCAGCCTAGAGGGGGGGATTTACCGGGCCTACGAGCAGTACTTC	CASSLEGGIYRAYEQYF
few	TRBD2	TRBV10-2	TRBJ2-1	TGCGCCAGCAGTGGCGGGAGGAATGAGCAGTTCTTC	CASSGGRNEQFF
.	.	TRBV27	TRBJ2-5	TGTGCCAGCAGTTTACTTGGCCTTAAGGGGGAGACCCAGTACTTC	CASSLLGLKGETQYF
.	TRBD1	TRBV29-1	TRBJ1-1	TGCAGCGTTGCGGGTTTCGGAGTTCGGGACAGAGCTTTCTTT	CSVAGFGVRDRAFF
.	TRBD1	TRBV9	TRBJ2-7	TGTGCCAGCGCTTCCGGGACAGCCTCCTACGAGCAGTACTTC	CASASGTASYEQYF
.	TRBD2	TRBV27	TRBJ2-1	TGTGCCAGCAGTTACCAACCTGGACTAGCTAGTGGGAATGAGCAGTTCTTC	CASSYQPGLASGNEQFF
.	TRBD1	TRBV4-1	TRBJ1-2	TGCGCCAGCAGCCAAGCCGAGGTCCCGGGACAGGGCGGTGGCTACACCTTC	CASSQAEVPGQGGGYTF
.	.	TRBV30	TRBJ2-4	TGTGCCTTACCGGTAACCCCGATTCAGTACTTC	CALPVTPIQYF
.	.	TRBV6-7	TRBJ2-5	TGTGCCAGCAGTTACGGTGCGACACCAGAGACCCAGTACTTC	CASSYGATPETQYF
.	.	TRBV7-8	TRBJ1-5	TGTGCCAGCAGCTTAGACAGGGTGGGTAATCAGCCCCAGCATTTT	CASSLDRVGNQPQHF
.	TRBD1	TRBV4-3	TRBJ2-7	TGCGCCAGCAGCCAAGAGGGGACAGGGTTCCATCGGCTCTCCTACGAGCAGTACTTC	CASSQEGTGFHRLSYEQYF
.	TRBD2	TRBV10-2	TRBJ2-7	TGCGCCAGCAGTGTAAAGGGGACCGGCAGCGGGGTCTCCTACGAGCAGTACTTC	CASSVKGTGSGVSYEQYF
few	.	TRBV4-3	TRBJ1-2	TGCGCCAGCAGCCAAAAACAGGTCCGAAATAACTATGGCTACACCTTC	CASSQKQVRNNYGYTF
once	TRBD2	TRBV5-1	TRBJ2-7	TGCGCCAGCAGCGGACCGGGACCAGAAGGGCTAGCGGCGACATACGAGCAGTACTTC	CASSGPGPEGLAATYEQYF
.	.	TRBV21-1	TRBJ2-1	TGTGCCAGCAGGGTTACAGGGGAATTCTACAATGAGCAGTTCTTC	CASRVTGEFYNEQFF
.	TRBD2	TRBV15	TRBJ2-7	TGTGCCACCAGCAGGGCCAAACTAGCGGGGGCCCCCTACGAGCAGTACTTC	CATSRAKLAGAPYEQYF
.	TRBD2	TRBV27	TRBJ2-7	TGTGCCAGCAGTTTAGGCCTAGCGGGAATTTCCTACGAGCAGTACTTC	CASSLGLAGISYEQYF
once	TRBD2	TRBV14	TRBJ2-2	TGTGCCAGCACCACTAGCGGAGGGAACACCGGGGAGCTGTTTTTT	CASTTSGGNTGELFF
.	.	TRBV6-6	TRBJ1-5	TGTGCCAGCAGCGACATCCGCAATCAGCCCCAGCATTTT	CASSDIRNQPQHF
once	.	TRBV4-3	TRBJ2-5	TGCGCCAGCAGCCAAGCCCCGGAGGGAGAGACCCAGTACTTC	CASSQAPEGETQYF
.	TRBD2	TRBV27	TRBJ2-5	TGTGCCAGCAGTCCCCTAGCGGGAGAAGAGACCCAGTACTTC	CASSPLAGEETQYF
.	TRBD2	TRBV10-2	TRBJ2-3	TGCGCCAGCACCGGCGGGAGGACAGATACGCAGTATTTT	CASTGGRTDTQYF
.	.	TRBV7-6	TRBJ2-5	TGTGCCAGCAGCTTAGTTGGGATAGGGGGAGAGACCCAGTACTTC	CASSLVGIGGETQYF
few	TRBD1	TRBV5-1	TRBJ2-1	TGCGCCAGCAGCCCTCCGGGACAGGTAGCGAACAATGAGCAGTTCTTC	CASSPPGQVANNEQFF
.	.	TRBV5-1	TRBJ2-7	TGCGCCAGCACCTACCTTGGGGGGAGCTCCTACGAGCAGTACTTC	CASTYLGGSSYEQYF
.	TRBD2	TRBV27	TRBJ2-3	TGTGCCAGCAGTTTATCTTCCAGACTAGCGGGAGGGTTAGATACGCAGTATTTT	CASSLSSRLAGGLDTQYF
.	TRBD1	TRBV29-1	TRBJ2-1	TGCAGCGCCCACGCACGGACAGGTCGTTACAATGAGCAGTTCTTC	CSAHARTGRYNEQFF
.	.	TRBV11-2	TRBJ2-2	TGTGCCAGCAGCAGCTCTACTAGTGCCGGGGAGCTGTTTTTT	CASSSSTSAGELFF
.	.	TRBV5-6	TRBJ1-3	TGTGCCAGCAGTCGACAGGCCAGCTCTGGAAACACCATATATTTT	CASSRQASSGNTIYF
once	TRBD2	TRBV7-7	TRBJ2-6	TGTGCTAGCAGTCCCGGACTAGCGGGAGGGTCTGGGGCCAACGTCCTGACTTTC	CASSPGLAGGSGANVLTF
once	TRBD2	TRBV10-3	TRBJ2-1	TGTGCCATCAGTTGGACTAGCGGGAGACTGGACAATGAGCAGTTCTTC	CAISWTSGRLDNEQFF
.	.	TRBV25-1	TRBJ1-2	TGTGCCAGCAGGATGGGGCCGGGGGACTATGGCTACACCTTC	CASRMGPGDYGYTF
.	TRBD2	TRBV27	TRBJ2-1	TGTGCCAGCAGTTTAGGCCGGGAGGGCCACTCTGACGAGCAGTTCTTC	CASSLGREGHSDEQFF
once	.	TRBV18	TRBJ2-7	TGTGCCAGCTCACCACCCGGAGGTACCAAGAATACCGGGCAGTACTTC	CASSPPGGTKNTGQYF
.	TRBD1	TRBV28	TRBJ1-5	TGTGCCAGCAGTTTCGGAATCCAGGGGGCTCGTAGCAATCAGCCCCAGCATTTT	CASSFGIQGARSNQPQHF
.	TRBD1	TRBV7-2	TRBJ2-5	TGTGCCAGCAGCCTGGGACAGTTAAGTGCGACCCAGTACTTC	CASSLGQLSATQYF
.	.	TRBV7-9	TRBJ2-1	TGTGCCAGCAGCTTTGCCCCCGAGAGGCAGTTCTTC	CASSFAPERQFF
.	.	TRBV27	TRBJ1-5	TGTGCCAGCAGTTTGTTTAGCGGGCAGCCCCAGCATTTT	CASSLFSGQPQHF
once	.	TRBV2	TRBJ2-1	TGTGCCAGCAGTGAAGGGGAGGACTCCTACAATGAGCAGTTCTTC	CASSEGEDSYNEQFF
.	.	TRBV6-1	TRBJ2-5	TGTGCCAGCAGTGTACAGCTTGGGGAGACCCAGTACTTC	CASSVQLGETQYF
once	.	TRBV4-3	TRBJ1-4	TGCGCCAGCAGCATCCGGGTCCCTAATGAAAAACTGTTTTTT	CASSIRVPNEKLFF
.	.	TRBV4-3	TRBJ2-1	TGCGCCAGCAGCCAAAAAAAGGTCCGGCTGCGCGGGATGAGGTACAATGAGCAGTTCTTC	CASSQKKVRLRGMRYNEQFF
.	TRBD2	TRBV18	TRBJ2-1	TGTGCCAGCTCACCGCCCCTGGGACTAGCGGGAGGGAATGAGCAGTTCTTC	CASSPPLGLAGGNEQFF
.	.	TRBV27	TRBJ2-7	TGTGCCAGCAGTCGCAGGGAACCCTACGAGCAGTACTTC	CASSRREPYEQYF
few	.	TRBV7-2	TRBJ2-7	TGTGCCAGCAGCGTCCCACTGGCGGCGGTGAGCTCCTACGAGCAGTACTTC	CASSVPLAAVSSYEQYF